A selection of T cell receptor beta chains follows, all from one sample in a study of identical twins. TCRdb itself ran the 5' RACE reads through MiXCR, one entry per CDR3 protein. The data hold 150,000 or so distinct CDR3 sequences, with around 3.4% observed a single time. The source material was memory T cells sorted from blood. The receptor set was obtained from a man in his late teens or twenties in good health. Each CDR3 is given with its conserved first and last residue. A D gene is named only where the DNA matches it firmly. Part of the rows lack a size; the others show once, few, many or a class for expanded clones.

d_gene	v_gene	j_gene	abundance	CDR3nt	CDR3aa
TRBD2	TRBV3-1	TRBJ2-7	few	TGTGCCAGCAGCCAAGAGAGCGGGAGGATCTACGAGCAGTACTTC	CASSQESGRIYEQYF
TRBD1	TRBV7-6	TRBJ2-3	many	TGTGCCAGCAGCAAAGACAGGGGGGGAGCAGATACGCAGTATTTT	CASSKDRGGADTQYF
.	TRBV12-3/TRBV12-4	TRBJ2-1	many	TGTGCCAGCAGCCCCTCCCGGAGCCGTGGCAATGAGCAGTTCTTC	CASSPSRSRGNEQFF
.	TRBV20-1	TRBJ2-7	many	TGCAGTGCTAGAGATTCGGGGGCCGGTTTTTACGAGCAGTACTTC	CSARDSGAGFYEQYF
.	TRBV24-1	TRBJ2-2	many	TGTGCCACCAGTGATTTTCGAGGGAGTTCAAACACCGGGGAGCTGTTTTTT	CATSDFRGSSNTGELFF
.	TRBV3-1	TRBJ2-1	many	TGTGCCAGCAGCCAAGATATGTGGATTGAGCAGTTCTTC	CASSQDMWIEQFF
TRBD2	TRBV7-6	TRBJ2-1	many	TGTGCCAGCAGCTTAACCCGGGCGGGAGGGCATCTAGTTCCCAATGAGCAGTTCTTC	CASSLTRAGGHLVPNEQFF
TRBD2	TRBV5-6	TRBJ2-5	many	TGTGCCAGCAGCCCGATAGCGGGAGTAAAAGAGACCCAGTACTTC	CASSPIAGVKETQYF
.	TRBV24-1	TRBJ1-5	many	TGTGCCACCAGTGACCCAAATCAGCCCCAGCATTTT	CATSDPNQPQHF
TRBD2	TRBV6-5	TRBJ2-3	many	TGTGCCAGCAGTTACCAACTAGCGGGGAGGGCAGATACGCAGTATTTT	CASSYQLAGRADTQYF
.	TRBV29-1	TRBJ1-4	many	TGCAGCGTTGTTGGAGCCACTAATGAAAAACTGTTTTTT	CSVVGATNEKLFF
TRBD1	TRBV29-1	TRBJ1-1	many	TGCAGCGTGGGACAGGGAAGTACTGAAGCTTTCTTT	CSVGQGSTEAFF
.	TRBV20-1	TRBJ2-3	many	TGCAGTGCTACTGGTCCGGGAGTAAGGGTTTCAGATACGCAGTATTTT	CSATGPGVRVSDTQYF
.	TRBV5-4	TRBJ2-3	.	TGTGCCAGCAGCCACAGGGAGGGCACAGATACGCAGTATTTT	CASSHREGTDTQYF
.	TRBV5-1	TRBJ2-1	many	TGCGCCAGCAGCTTGAGTGGCGGGTCAAATGAGCAGTTCTTC	CASSLSGGSNEQFF
.	TRBV7-2	TRBJ2-6	many	TGTGCCAGCAGCAAATGGGGTGGGGCCAACGTCCTGACTTTC	CASSKWGGANVLTF
.	TRBV24-1	TRBJ2-2	many	TGTGCCACCAGTGATGGGTCGACCCACACCGGGGAGCTGTTTTTT	CATSDGSTHTGELFF
TRBD1	TRBV2	TRBJ1-2	many	TGTGCCAGCAGTTCCCTAGGACAGGGTATTAACTATGGCTACACCTTC	CASSSLGQGINYGYTF
.	TRBV3-1	TRBJ2-3	many	TGTGCCAGCACCCTCAGCGACCCGTTGACAGATACGCAGTATTTT	CASTLSDPLTDTQYF
.	TRBV6-5	TRBJ2-1	many	TGTGCCAGCAGTTATTCCAGGGTTTACGACAATGAGCAGTTCTTC	CASSYSRVYDNEQFF
.	TRBV30	TRBJ1-4	many	TGTGCCTGGAGTGTAGGCTTTAATGAAAAACTGTTTTTT	CAWSVGFNEKLFF
TRBD1	TRBV19	TRBJ1-2	many	TGTGCCAGTAGTATGACAGGGGAAAATGGCTACACCTTC	CASSMTGENGYTF
TRBD1	TRBV29-1	TRBJ2-7	.	TGCAGCGTTGAAAGGGCAGGGGGTAGGTACGAGCAGTACTTC	CSVERAGGRYEQYF
.	TRBV11-2	TRBJ1-4	many	TGTGCCAGCAGCTTAGGCGCATCTGAAAAACTGTTTTTT	CASSLGASEKLFF
TRBD1	TRBV7-3	TRBJ2-1	many	TGTGCCAGCAGCTTTACAAGGGACAGGGCGAGTGAGCAGTTCTTC	CASSFTRDRASEQFF
TRBD1	TRBV12-3/TRBV12-4	TRBJ1-1	many	TGTGCCAGCAGCAATCAGGGGGCTCGCACTGAAGCTTTCTTT	CASSNQGARTEAFF
.	TRBV30	TRBJ2-7	.	TGTGCCTGGAGTGCCAATTACCGCCCGACAGGCTCCTACGAGCAGTACTTC	CAWSANYRPTGSYEQYF
.	TRBV23-1	TRBJ1-5	.	TGCGCCAGCAGTCAATCAGGGGGACTTTATAGCAATCAGCCCCAGCATTTT	CASSQSGGLYSNQPQHF
.	TRBV5-6	TRBJ2-1	many	TGTGCCAGCAGCTTGGTTAGGGCTGAGCAGTTCTTC	CASSLVRAEQFF
.	TRBV10-3	TRBJ2-5	many	TGTGCCATCAGTGTGGGGCTCCTGAACAAGACCCAGTACTTC	CAISVGLLNKTQYF
.	TRBV7-2	TRBJ2-3	many	TGTGCCAGCAGCTTAATTGGGGGAAGAAGCACAGATACGCAGTATTTT	CASSLIGGRSTDTQYF
.	TRBV28	TRBJ2-2	.	TGTGCCAGCAGCCGAGGACAGGGGGAGCTGTTTTTT	CASSRGQGELFF
.	TRBV7-2	TRBJ2-7	many	TGTGCCAGCAGCCCCCGTACCGCCTACGAGCAGTACTTC	CASSPRTAYEQYF
.	TRBV7-6	TRBJ2-5	many	TGTGCCAGCAGCTTACGTCCAGGGGTGGGGGAGACCCAGTACTTC	CASSLRPGVGETQYF
.	TRBV14	TRBJ2-1	.	TGTGCCAGCAGCCAGGGGGTTGAGCAGTTCTTC	CASSQGVEQFF
.	TRBV12-3/TRBV12-4	TRBJ2-2	many	TGTGCCAGTTTGCTCCGGGACACCTTCACCGGGGAGCTGTTTTTT	CASLLRDTFTGELFF
TRBD1	TRBV7-3	TRBJ2-5	many	TGTGCCAGCAGCTTAAGGCAGGGGGCCTTGGAGACCCAGTACTTC	CASSLRQGALETQYF
.	TRBV9	TRBJ2-2	.	TGTGCCAGCTCAGCGGTAACCGGGGAGCTGTTTTTT	CASSAVTGELFF
.	TRBV10-3	TRBJ2-1	many	TGTGCCATCAGTGAGTCAGGGGGCTCCTACAATGAGCAGTTCTTC	CAISESGGSYNEQFF
TRBD1	TRBV7-9	TRBJ2-5	.	TGTGCCAGCAGAAAAGACAGGGCTGCCTTAGAGACCCAGTACTTC	CASRKDRAALETQYF
.	TRBV5-1	TRBJ2-7	many	TGCGCCAGCAGCTCGGGGGGCGGGAGCTCCTACGAGCAGTACTTC	CASSSGGGSSYEQYF